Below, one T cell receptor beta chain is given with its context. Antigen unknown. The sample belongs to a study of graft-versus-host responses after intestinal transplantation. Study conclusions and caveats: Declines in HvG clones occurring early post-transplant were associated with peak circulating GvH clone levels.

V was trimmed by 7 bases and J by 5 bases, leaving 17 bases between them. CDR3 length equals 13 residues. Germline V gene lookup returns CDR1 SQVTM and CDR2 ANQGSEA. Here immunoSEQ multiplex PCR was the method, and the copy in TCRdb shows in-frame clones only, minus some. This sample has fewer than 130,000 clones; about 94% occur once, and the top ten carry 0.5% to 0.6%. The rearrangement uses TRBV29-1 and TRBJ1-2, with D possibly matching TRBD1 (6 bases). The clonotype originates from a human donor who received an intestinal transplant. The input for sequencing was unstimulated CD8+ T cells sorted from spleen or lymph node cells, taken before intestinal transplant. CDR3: CSAKKTGVYGYTF. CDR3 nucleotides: TGCAGCGCCAAAAAGACAGGTGTATATGGCTACACCTTC.